A single sample gave rise to the 30 T cell receptor beta chains below, sequenced in a study of beta chain features in type 1 diabetes. General study findings and limits: People with Type 1 diabetes carried modestly yet significantly shorter TCRB CDR3s in all four CD4+ subsets.

Expressed TCRB transcripts were sequenced after all isolated RNA was converted to cDNA. Some clones are missing from TCRdb's copy, which holds only in-frame ones; the method was immunoSEQ multiplex PCR. In the table there are 630,000 or so clones, about 14% of which are singletons. No cognate antigen is known for these TCRs. Material: naive CD4+ T cells from blood. These receptors all come from a man aged 18 to 29 with type 1 diabetes.

This chain connects TRBV25-1 to TRBJ2-7; 7 nucleotides agree with TRBD2. Germline V gene lookup returns CDR1 MGHDK and CDR2 SYGVNS. The length of the CDR3 is 13 residues. V lost 7 bases to trimming and J lost 0 bases; unmatched junction nucleotides: 3. The CDR3 is CASTWTSSYEQYF. CDR3 nucleotide sequence: TGTGCCAGCACCTGGACTAGCTCCTACGAGCAGTACTTC.

V gene TRBV11-2 combines with J gene TRBJ2-3; 7 bases are shared with TRBD2. V was pared by 5 bases and J by 6 bases, with 14 bases of the junction left unmatched. The CDR3 loop spans 16 amino acids. CDR1 is SGHAT and CDR2 is FQNNGV in the germline V gene. The CDR3 bases are TGTGCCAGCAGCCCCATTGGGGGGGGTAGTACTGATACGCAGTATTTT. It yields the protein CASSPIGGGSTDTQYF.

This clone occurred a few times. This chain connects TRBV4-1 to TRBJ2-5, with D maybe TRBD1 (7 bases). The CDR3 covers 14 residues. With 5 bases removed from V and 4 bases from J, the gap between germline ends came to 14 bases. The V gene's germline CDR1 is MGHRA and CDR2 YSYEKL. This CDR3 is CASSSAGQPETQYF. The CDR3 DNA reads TGCGCCAGCAGCTCCGCGGGACAGCCAGAGACCCAGTACTTC.

The chain employs TRBV9 and TRBJ1-1; 8 positions agree with TRBD1. The germline V gene encodes CDR1 SGDLS and CDR2 YYNGEE. With V trimmed by 5 bases and J by 1 base, 4 bases remained unmatched. There are 14 residues in the CDR3. The CDR3: CASSAGTGNTEAFF. The CDR3 DNA reads as TGTGCCAGCAGTGCCGGGACAGGGAACACTGAAGCTTTCTTT.

V usage is TRBV19 and J usage is TRBJ2-6; D is unclear. V lost 8 bases and J 0 bases, leaving 11 bases between the germline ends. Germline V gives CDR1 LNHDA, CDR2 SQIVND (reference sequence). This CDR3 has 15 residues. Written as DNA, the CDR3 is TGTGCCAGTGCCAGGTACCTCTCTGGGGCCAACGTCCTGACTTTC. It specifies CASARYLSGANVLTF.

The chain uses TRBV19 and TRBJ1-1; 7 bases align to TRBD1. This CDR3 has 15 residues. V shed 5 bases and J 4 bases; nucleotides not matched to a gene: 10. Germline CDR1 reads LNHDA; CDR2 reads SQIVND (reference sequence). DNA of the CDR3: TGTGCCAGTAGTTCCCGACAGGGTCGGAGCACTGAAGCTTTCTTT. It codes for CASSSRQGRSTEAFF.

This clone occurred a few times. The V and J genes are TRBV28 and TRBJ2-3, with D hard to call. The CDR3 sequence is 13 residues long. Germline assignment: CDR1 MDHEN and CDR2 SYDVKM. V was trimmed by 4 bases and J by 4 bases, leaving 9 bases between them. This chain's CDR3 is CASSSTLSDTQYF. The CDR3 DNA sequence: TGTGCCAGCAGTTCGACTCTTTCAGATACGCAGTATTTT.

V and J are TRBV28 and TRBJ1-3; D may be TRBD1 (6 bases). From germline, CDR1 is MDHEN and CDR2 SYDVKM. Trimming stripped 5 bases from V and 5 bases from J, with 10 bases between. This CDR3 is built from 13 residues. CDR3 sequence (DNA): TGTGCCAGCAGTGAGGGGGTGCGAAACACCATATATTTT. Residues: CASSEGVRNTIYF.

This clone was detected a few times. J is TRBJ2-5 and V is TRBV28; 8 bases line up with TRBD1. V shed 3 bases and J 5 bases; nucleotides not matched to a gene: 8. The CDR3 is 15 amino acids. Germline V gene lookup returns CDR1 MDHEN and CDR2 SYDVKM. CDR3 loop: CASSFPRTGWETQYF. In DNA form, the CDR3 reads TGTGCCAGCAGTTTCCCTCGGACAGGGTGGGAGACCCAGTACTTC.

CDR3 amino acids: CASTMTTTEQYF. DNA of the CDR3: TGTGCCAGTACGATGACCACGACCGAGCAGTACTTC. This rearrangement joins TRBV2 to TRBJ2-7; D uncertain. The V and J ends lost 9 bases and 6 bases respectively, with 15 bases between them. Germline V gene data show CDR1 as SNHLY and CDR2 as FYNNEI. The CDR3 spans 12 residues.

This clone was found a few times. The genes are TRBV20-1 and TRBJ2-2; D could derive from TRBD1 or TRBD2 (5 bases each). In germline, CDR1 is DFQATT, CDR2 SNEGSKA (reference sequence). There are 11 residues in the CDR3. Trimming pared 5 bases from V and 6 bases from J, leaving 7 bases between. The chain's CDR3 is CSAGTPGELFF. CDR3 DNA: TGCAGTGCTGGGACCCCCGGGGAGCTGTTTTTT.

The sample holds a few counts of this clone. V usage is TRBV5-1 and J usage is TRBJ1-1, with 8 bases identical to TRBD1. The CDR3 extends over 14 amino acids. Germline assignment: CDR1 SGHRS and CDR2 YFSETQ. J lost 4 bases, V lost 4 bases, and 6 bases had no gene match. This CDR3 reads CASSATGESTEAFF. The CDR3 DNA follows: TGCGCCAGCAGCGCGACAGGGGAAAGCACTGAAGCTTTCTTT.

This clone has only a few counts. V usage is TRBV5-1 and J usage is TRBJ2-4; D is possibly TRBD1 or TRBD2 (6 bases each). V lost 4 bases and J lost 10, with 12 bases in between. CDR1 SGHRS and CDR2 YFSETQ come from the germline V gene. The CDR3 length is 12 residues. The CDR3 sequence: CASSPDSGIQYF. The CDR3 coding sequence is TGCGCCAGCAGCCCGGACAGCGGGATTCAGTACTTC.

There are a few counts of this clone. V gene TRBV7-2 combines with J gene TRBJ2-1, with 8 bases aligning to TRBD2. The V and J ends lost 0 bases and 7 bases, in that order; junction bases with no gene match: 8. Germline assignment: CDR1 SGHTA and CDR2 FQGNSA. The CDR3 loop spans 16 amino acids. The CDR3 coding sequence is TGTGCCAGCAGCTTAGCGCAGCGGGGGACTTGGAATGAGCAGTTCTTC. It specifies CASSLAQRGTWNEQFF.

The genes are TRBV5-1 and TRBJ1-1; perhaps TRBD1 as D (6 bases). Trimming stripped 4 bases from V and 4 bases from J, with 11 bases between. In germline, CDR1 is SGHRS, CDR2 YFSETQ. This CDR3 has 13 residues. The CDR3 DNA reads TGCGCCAGCAGCATGACAGGTCCCACTGAAGCTTTCTTT. Translating gives CASSMTGPTEAFF.

This clone has more than one count but fewer than ten. This chain uses TRBV10-3 with TRBJ2-5; D ambiguous. The CDR3 has 13 amino acids. The V gene's germline CDR1 is ENHRY and CDR2 SYGVKD. Trimming left V 3 bases short and J 5 bases short, with 10 bases between. CDR3 sequence: CAISDTGHETQYF. As DNA, the CDR3 is TGTGCCATCAGTGACACGGGTCACGAGACCCAGTACTTC.

The table lists this clone with a few counts. This rearrangement joins TRBV27 to TRBJ1-4, with TRBD1 identical over 8 bases. V was pared by 4 bases and J by 5 bases, with 6 bases of the junction left unmatched. Germline CDR1 MNHEY, CDR2 SMNVEV (reference sequence). The CDR3 consists of 15 residues. The CDR3 reads CASSSRTGTNEKLFF. For the CDR3, the DNA is TGTGCCAGCAGTTCCCGGACAGGGACGAATGAAAAACTGTTTTTT.

The chain recombines TRBV5-6 with TRBJ2-3, with 8 nucleotides matching TRBD2. Trimming cost V 0 bases and J 4 bases; bases outside gene matches: 1. This CDR3 comprises 14 residues. Germline loops: CDR1 SGHDT, CDR2 YYEEEE. CDR3 in amino acids: CASSLAGGADTQYF. For the CDR3, the DNA is TGTGCCAGCAGCTTGGCCGGGGGGGCAGATACGCAGTATTTT.

This clone was found a few times. This chain links TRBV5-1 with TRBJ2-1; TRBD2 matches at 10 bases. The CDR3 has 21 amino acids. V lost 2 bases to trimming and J lost 8 bases; unmatched junction nucleotides: 25. CDR1 is SGHRS and CDR2 is YFSETQ in the germline V gene. In DNA, the CDR3 is TGCGCCAGCAGCTTAAAGGATCCTTGGGCTAGCGGGAGAGTAGACCCCGATGAGCAGTTCTTC. Protein: CASSLKDPWASGRVDPDEQFF.

This clone turned up a few times. The gene calls are TRBV27 and TRBJ2-7; 8 nucleotides align to TRBD1. The CDR3 sequence is 13 residues long. The junction had 4 bases not matched to a gene; V was cut back by 6 bases and J by 3 bases. Germline-derived CDR1 and CDR2 are MNHEY and SMNVEV (reference sequence). CDR3 sequence: CASRNTGGYEQYF. DNA of the CDR3: TGTGCCAGCAGGAATACAGGGGGCTACGAGCAGTACTTC.

The V call is TRBV15, the J call TRBJ2-2; 9 bases map to TRBD1. V dropped 5 bases and J dropped 3; count of bases not matched to a gene: 7. Germline V CDR1 and CDR2: LNHNV, YYDKDF (reference sequence). The CDR3 contains 16 residues. CDR3 DNA: TGTGCCACCAGCGGAACAGGGGGCGCATACACCGGGGAGCTGTTTTTT. It translates to CATSGTGGAYTGELFF.

V and J are TRBV27 and TRBJ1-6, with 10 positions matching TRBD1. The CDR3 covers 18 residues. Germline V gene data show CDR1 as MNHEY and CDR2 as SMNVEV (reference sequence). The V gene end was trimmed by 5 bases and the J gene end by 0 bases; junction bases not matched to a gene: 7. CDR3 nucleotides: TGTGCCAGCAGTCGGGGGACAGGGGAAAGCTCCTATAATTCACCCCTCCACTTT. The encoded protein is CASSRGTGESSYNSPLHF.

The table lists this clone with a few counts. The same CDR3 also results from other DNA sequences found in this sample. The V call is TRBV29-1, the J call TRBJ2-5, with D tentatively TRBD1 (5 bases). Per the germline V gene, CDR1 is SQVTM and CDR2 is ANQGSEA. The CDR3 has 12 residues. Trimming cost V 7 bases and J 5 bases, with 14 bases left between them. CDR3 sequence (DNA): TGCAGCGCCGGCAGGGCCCAGGAGACCCAGTACTTC. Translated, it gives CSAGRAQETQYF.

This clone has just a few counts. The same CDR3 arises from other DNA sequences in this sample as well. This rearrangement joins TRBV28 to TRBJ1-2, with D possibly matching TRBD1 (6 bases). The CDR3 is 12 amino acids. The germline V gene has CDR1 MDHEN and CDR2 SYDVKM. The V and J ends lost 4 bases and 5 bases respectively, with 8 bases between them. The CDR3 reads CASSSGAYGYTF. In DNA, the CDR3 is TGTGCCAGCAGTTCAGGGGCGTATGGCTACACCTTC.

The chain employs TRBV5-1 and TRBJ1-2; no clear D. The germline gives CDR1 SGHRS, CDR2 YFSETQ. The CDR3 runs to 12 residues. The V and J ends lost 7 bases and 0 bases respectively, with 7 bases between them. The CDR3 reads CASRLTNYGYTF. The CDR3 nucleotides read TGCGCCAGCCGACTGACTAACTATGGCTACACCTTC.

CDR3 sequence: CASSPQGGIYGYTF. In DNA form, the CDR3 reads TGTGCCAGCAGTCCGCAGGGAGGGATCTATGGCTACACCTTC. The chain employs TRBV27 and TRBJ1-2; perhaps TRBD1 as D (5 bases). The V end lost 5 bases, the J end lost 4 bases, and 14 bases lay between the germline ends. The CDR3 is 14 residues long. Per the germline V gene, CDR1 is MNHEY and CDR2 is SMNVEV (reference sequence).

This sequence joins TRBV7-2 and TRBJ2-5, with TRBD1 identical over 10 bases. This CDR3 spans 15 amino acids. Germline lookup yields CDR1 SGHTA and CDR2 FQGNSA. V lost 5 bases to trimming and J lost 3 bases; unmatched junction nucleotides: 6. CDR3 DNA: TGTGCCAGCAGCGGCCGGGACAGGGGTGAAGAGACCCAGTACTTC. Translating gives CASSGRDRGEETQYF. Combining the CDR3 with reference TRBV7-2 and TRBJ2-5 gives the whole variable domain GAGVSQSPSNKVTEKGKDVELRCDPISGHTALYWYRQSLGQGLEFLIYFQGNSAPDKSGLPSDRFSAERTGGSVSTLTIQRTQQEDSAVYLCASSGRDRGEETQYFGPGTRLLVL.

This clone was seen a handful of times. This sample includes further DNA sequences coding for the same CDR3. V gene TRBV30 combines with J gene TRBJ2-3; the match to TRBD2 covers 13 bases. The CDR3 contains 15 residues. CDR1 and CDR2 from the germline V gene are GTSNPN and SVGIG (reference sequence). Trimming at V came to 1 base and at J to 3 bases, leaving 1 base not matched to a gene. In DNA, the CDR3 is TGTGCCTGGAGTGGACTAGCGGGGGGAACAGATACGCAGTATTTT. Residues: CAWSGLAGGTDTQYF.

This clone appeared a few times. Other DNA sequences in this sample translate to the same CDR3. The chain is built from TRBV5-1 and TRBJ2-2, with D hard to call. There are 13 residues in the CDR3. V gave up 0 bases and J gave up 5 bases, with 5 bases separating them. Looked up from germline, CDR1 is SGHRS and CDR2 is YFSETQ. CDR3 nucleotide sequence: TGCGCCAGCAGCTTGGGGCAAACCGGGGAGCTGTTTTTT. It codes for CASSLGQTGELFF.

The count of this clone is one. Here the CDR3 reads CASSLVEETYEQYF. Written as DNA, the CDR3 is TGTGCCAGCAGTTTAGTCGAGGAAACCTACGAGCAGTACTTC. The chain employs TRBV28 and TRBJ2-7; D ambiguous. V dropped 2 bases and J dropped 2 bases, with 10 bases sitting between them. CDR3 length equals 14 residues. The germline V gene encodes CDR1 MDHEN and CDR2 SYDVKM. Variable domain in full (rest from reference TRBV28 and TRBJ2-7): DVKVTQSSRYLVKRTGEKVFLECVQDMDHENMFWYRQDPGLGLRLIYFSYDVKMKEKGDIPEGYSVSREKKERFSLILESASTNQTSMYLCASSLVEETYEQYFGPGTRLTVT.